This TCR beta chain was sequenced for a study of vaccination and CD4 T cells after COVID-19. General study findings and limits: Rising from around 20 to 38, the median of SARS-CoV-2-reactive clonotypes did not change significantly.

Sequencing of the DNA from cultured CD4+ T cells was carried out with the Oncomine TCR Beta short-read assay. Each CDR3 protein gets one entry after TCRdb re-called the PCR reads with MiXCR. The sample records some 14,000 distinct CDR3 sequences, around two fifths being singletons. Described treatment: approximately 9-day PBMC culture with coronavirus spike peptide pools or control peptides (ViraFEST assay). On this clonotype: Antigen specificity is unknown.

The CDR3 sequence is 14 residues long. Germline CDR1 reads MNHNS; CDR2 reads SASEGT. V lost 8 bases and J lost 0, with 14 bases in between. This receptor was identified in a human donor who had recovered from COVID-19. This rearrangement joins TRBV6-1 to TRBJ2-7; D not certain. The sequencing sample was made of CD4+ T cells from blood, cultured in vitro. The CDR3 coding sequence is TGTGCCAGCCGATTGGATCAAAGCTCCTACGAGCAGTACTTC. Protein product: CASRLDQSSYEQYF.